This T cell receptor (beta chain) was profiled in a study of spatial heterogeneity in lung cancer. TCRdb ran MiXCR on the 5' RACE reads and lists one entry per CDR3 protein. The sample holds 16,000 or so distinct CDR3 sequences, 3% to 4.5% seen once. This clonotype came up many times. This beta chain slipped into a library made for alpha chains as a stray read, so its size is not meaningful. Time point indicated: sample taken at primary tumor resection. The CDR3 sequence is 15 residues long. The ends were cut back, 1 base at V and 0 bases at J, with 9 bases in the middle. Germline assignment: CDR1 SGHVS and CDR2 FQNEAQ.

The starting material was normal lung tissue next to the tumor, obtained at surgery. The chain has TRBV7-8 and TRBJ2-5, with D uncertain. The sequence was collected from a male donor with early-stage non-small cell lung cancer. The chain's CDR3 is CASSLGPGDQETQYF. The CDR3 DNA sequence: TGTGCCAGCAGCTTAGGGCCCGGAGACCAAGAGACCCAGTACTTC.